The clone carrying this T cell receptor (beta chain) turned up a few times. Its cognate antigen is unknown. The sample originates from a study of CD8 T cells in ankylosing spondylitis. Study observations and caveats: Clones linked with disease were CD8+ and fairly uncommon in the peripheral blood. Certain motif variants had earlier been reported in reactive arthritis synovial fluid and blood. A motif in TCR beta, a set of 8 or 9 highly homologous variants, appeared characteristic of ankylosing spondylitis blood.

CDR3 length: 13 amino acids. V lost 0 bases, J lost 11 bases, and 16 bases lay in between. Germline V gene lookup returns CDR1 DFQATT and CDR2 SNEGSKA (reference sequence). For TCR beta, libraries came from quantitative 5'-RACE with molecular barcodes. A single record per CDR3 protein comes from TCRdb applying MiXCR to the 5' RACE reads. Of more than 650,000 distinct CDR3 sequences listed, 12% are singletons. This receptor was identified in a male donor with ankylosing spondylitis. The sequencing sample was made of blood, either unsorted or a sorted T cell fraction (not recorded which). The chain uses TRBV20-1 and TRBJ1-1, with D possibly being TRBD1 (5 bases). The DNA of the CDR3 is TGCAGTGCTAGAGACTGGGACGTCGCCCAGGCTTTCTTT. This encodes CSARDWDVAQAFF.